This T cell receptor beta chain was sequenced for a study of Graves' ophthalmopathy and Graves' hyperthyroidism. Whole-study context: Peripheral blood was gathered at the point of initial diagnosis, before any treatment started.

Notes on the study in general: The study's model predicted ophthalmopathy progression at about 68% sensitivity and 72.22% specificity. Most thyroid clonotypes expanded beyond 0.001 frequency were also found in blood.

In this sample, this clonotype turned up many times. What it binds is unknown. Germline V gene sequence: CDR1 MNHEY, CDR2 SVGEGT. CDR3 length: 15 amino acids. J was trimmed by 2 bases and V by 5 bases; bases with no gene match: 6. Exclusion criteria comprised other autoimmune diseases, uncontrolled infections, pregnancy or lactation in patients. RNA transcripts provided the template for amplifying TCR beta CDR3 regions. The first-round RT-PCR employed HTBI primers together with the Qiagen OneStep RT-PCR kit. A multiplex PCR was then performed as the second round. TCRdb re-derived calls from the multiplex PCR reads in MiXCR, one entry per CDR3 protein. In the table there are 400,000 to 450,000 distinct CDR3 sequences, roughly 21% of which are singletons.

V is TRBV6-2 or TRBV6-3 and J is TRBJ2-7, with 10 bases fitting TRBD2. Sequenced sample: peripheral blood. This TCR came from a woman under 30 with stable Graves' hyperthyroidism. The chain's CDR3 is CASSRSGGAAYEQYF. DNA for the CDR3: TGTGCCAGCAGTCGCAGCGGGGGGGCCGCCTACGAGCAGTACTTC.